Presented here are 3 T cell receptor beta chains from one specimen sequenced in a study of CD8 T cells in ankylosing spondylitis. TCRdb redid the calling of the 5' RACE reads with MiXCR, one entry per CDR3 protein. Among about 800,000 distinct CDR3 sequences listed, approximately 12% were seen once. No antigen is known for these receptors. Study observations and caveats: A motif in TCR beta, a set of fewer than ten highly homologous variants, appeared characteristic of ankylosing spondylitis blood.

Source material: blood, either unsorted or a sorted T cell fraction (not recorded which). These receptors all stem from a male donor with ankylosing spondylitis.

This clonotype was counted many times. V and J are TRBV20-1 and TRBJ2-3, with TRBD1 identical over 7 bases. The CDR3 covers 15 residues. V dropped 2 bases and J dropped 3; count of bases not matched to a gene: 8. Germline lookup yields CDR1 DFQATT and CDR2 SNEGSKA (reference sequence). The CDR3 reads CSARKGALTTDTQYF. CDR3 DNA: TGCAGTGCTAGAAAGGGGGCCCTCACGACAGATACGCAGTATTTT.

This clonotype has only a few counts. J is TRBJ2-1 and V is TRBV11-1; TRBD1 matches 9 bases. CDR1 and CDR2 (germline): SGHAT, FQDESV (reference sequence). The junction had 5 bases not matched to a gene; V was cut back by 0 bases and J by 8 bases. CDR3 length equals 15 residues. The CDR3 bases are TGTGCCAGCAGCTTAGCGAACAGGGGGCAGGATGAGCAGTTCTTC. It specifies CASSLANRGQDEQFF.

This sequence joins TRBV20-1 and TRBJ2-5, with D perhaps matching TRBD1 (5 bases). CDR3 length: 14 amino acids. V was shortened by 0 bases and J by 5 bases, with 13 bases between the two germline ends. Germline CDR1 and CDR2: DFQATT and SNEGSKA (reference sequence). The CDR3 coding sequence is TGCAGTGCTAGAGATCCCAGGGATCATGAGACCCAGTACTTC. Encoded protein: CSARDPRDHETQYF.